This is a list of T cell receptor beta chains from one sample in a study of blood T cell repertoires in COVID-19. TCRdb's copy holds only in-frame clones and misses some; the assay was immunoSEQ multiplex PCR. The sample carries fewer than 200,000 clones, roughly 72% recorded once. The source material was peripheral blood. These receptors all come from a woman older than 75 with acute or convalescent COVID-19. CDR3s include the opening cysteine and the closing phenylalanine or tryptophan. Fields, in order: D gene, J gene, V gene, clone size, CDR3 DNA, CDR3 protein. The D gene is left open where the match is weak. Rows may omit the clone size; those that give it use once, few, many or a size class.

. | TRBJ2-1 | TRBV9 | . | TGTGCCAGCAGCGTAGACTACGACAATGAGCAGTTCTTC | CASSVDYDNEQFF
. | TRBJ1-1 | TRBV5-1 | few | TGCGCCAGCAGCTTGGACGGGAGGGAAGCTTTCTTT | CASSLDGREAFF
. | TRBJ2-6 | TRBV3-1/TRBV3-2 | . | TGTGCCAGCAGCCAAGAGCGCGGAAACTCTGGGGCCAACGTCCTGACTTTC | CASSQERGNSGANVLTF
TRBD2 | TRBJ2-1 | TRBV6-2/TRBV6-3 | . | TGTGCCAGCAGTTTAGCGGGGGGGCACAATGAGCAGTTCTTC | CASSLAGGHNEQFF
TRBD1 | TRBJ2-7 | TRBV6-5 | few | TGTGCCAGCAGTTACTCCGGGGACAGGGGAATCTACGAGCAGTACTTC | CASSYSGDRGIYEQYF
. | TRBJ2-7 | TRBV7-2 | . | TGTGCCAGCAGCTTAGGGAGCGGGACAAATGTTATAGAGCAGTACTTC | CASSLGSGTNVIEQYF
. | TRBJ1-1 | TRBV19 | . | TGTGCCAGTAGTGTACAGAAAAGGAACACTGAAGCTTTCTTT | CASSVQKRNTEAFF
TRBD2 | TRBJ2-1 | TRBV27 | . | TGTGCCAGCACTCGAAGCGGGAGCTACAATGAGCAGTTCTTC | CASTRSGSYNEQFF
. | TRBJ1-6 | TRBV10-3 | . | TGTGCCATCGATTCTGAGGGTCTCAATTCACCCCTCCACTTT | CAIDSEGLNSPLHF
. | TRBJ2-7 | TRBV5-1 | . | TGCGCCAGCAGCCCTCTATTGGGGCGGCCCTACGAGCAGTACTTC | CASSPLLGRPYEQYF
. | TRBJ1-4 | TRBV7-3 | . | TGTGCCAGCAGCTTAAGCGGGACCGAGGGTGAAAAACTGTTTTTT | CASSLSGTEGEKLFF
. | TRBJ1-2 | TRBV25-1 | . | TGTGCCAGCAGTGGGTCAGGGATTTATGGCTACACCTTC | CASSGSGIYGYTF
. | TRBJ1-3 | TRBV5-1 | . | TGCGCCAGCAGCACGCAGGGGACCTCTGGAAACACCATATATTTT | CASSTQGTSGNTIYF
TRBD1 | TRBJ1-6 | TRBV5-1 | . | TGCGCCACCAGGACAGGGGATAATTCACCCCTCCACTTT | CATRTGDNSPLHF
TRBD2 | TRBJ2-3 | TRBV9 | . | TGTGCCAGCAGCGTAGGGGGACTAGCTCCTAATACGCAGTATTTT | CASSVGGLAPNTQYF
. | TRBJ1-5 | TRBV15 | . | TGTGCCACCAGCAGCCCCCCGGGACTTATAGGCAATCAGCCCCAGCATTTT | CATSSPPGLIGNQPQHF
TRBD2 | TRBJ2-7 | TRBV30 | . | TGTGCCTGGTCGACGGGGGGTGGGCAAAAGTACTTC | CAWSTGGGQKYF
. | TRBJ1-5 | TRBV7-2 | . | TGTGCCAGCAGCGCGCGACAGGGCAATCAGCCCCAGCATTTT | CASSARQGNQPQHF
. | TRBJ1-6 | TRBV7-6 | . | TGTGCCAGCAGCTTAGCCGGGAAAGACTCACCCCTCCACTTT | CASSLAGKDSPLHF
. | TRBJ1-5 | TRBV30 | . | TGTGCCTGGAGTAGGGGGGGCAGCGGCAATCAGCCCCAGCATTTT | CAWSRGGSGNQPQHF
. | TRBJ2-3 | TRBV2 | . | TGTGCCAGCAGAAGCGGAGTCACAGATACGCAGTATTTT | CASRSGVTDTQYF
. | TRBJ2-2 | TRBV2 | . | TGTGCCAGCAGTGAACAGGTGATCGGGGAGCTGTTTTTT | CASSEQVIGELFF
TRBD1 | TRBJ2-1 | TRBV13 | . | TGTGCCAGCAGCAAACCGCCACAGGGGGACAAGTTCTTC | CASSKPPQGDKFF
. | TRBJ1-3 | TRBV12-5 | . | TGTGCTAGTGGTTTGGAAATTACACCTTACTCTGGAAACACCATATATTTT | CASGLEITPYSGNTIYF
. | TRBJ1-2 | TRBV18 | . | TGTGCCAGCTCACCATACCAGACTAACTATGGCTACACCTTC | CASSPYQTNYGYTF
. | TRBJ1-5 | TRBV30 | . | TGTGCCTGGGCCGGGACACTCAATCAGCCCCAGCATTTT | CAWAGTLNQPQHF
. | TRBJ2-2 | TRBV29-1 | once | TGCAGCGTTGCTATGAACACCGGGGAGCTGTTTTTT | CSVAMNTGELFF
TRBD1 | TRBJ2-7 | TRBV3-1/TRBV3-2 | few | TGTGCCAGCAGCCAAGATCCCTCAGGCAGGGGGTCCTACGAGCAGTACTTC | CASSQDPSGRGSYEQYF